Presented here are 12 T cell receptor beta chains from one specimen sequenced in a study of blood T cell repertoires in COVID-19. The table came from immunoSEQ multiplex PCR; TCRdb's copy has only in-frame clones and leaves some out. The table lists 84,000 or so clones, nearly 80% of them singletons. The sequencing input was peripheral blood. These receptors all stem from a man between 65 and 85 years old with COVID-19, enrolled during active disease.

V is TRBV12-3 or TRBV12-4 and J is TRBJ1-2, with a possible D match to TRBD1 (5 bases). Trimming took off 7 bases at V and 8 bases at J, with 14 bases between the two ends. The CDR3 extends over 12 amino acids. The CDR3 nucleotides are TGTGCCAGCATCAAATCCGGGGGAGGCTACACCTTC. Translation gives CASIKSGGGYTF.

The gene calls are TRBV5-1 and TRBJ2-7; possible D gene TRBD2, 5 bases. Germline V CDR1 and CDR2: SGHRS, YFSETQ. This CDR3 spans 14 amino acids. V was cut by 1 base and J by 0 bases, with 8 bases left in between. The CDR3: CASSLFGSSYEQYF. In DNA, the CDR3 is TGCGCCAGCAGCTTGTTTGGGAGCTCCTACGAGCAGTACTTC. The variable domain in full, completed from reference TRBV5-1 and TRBJ2-7, reads KAGVTQTPRYLIKTRGQQVTLSCSPISGHRSVSWYQQTPGQGLQFLFEYFSETQRNKGNFPGRFSGRQFSNSRSEMNVSTLELGDSALYLCASSLFGSSYEQYFGPGTRLTVT.

V gene TRBV5-1 combines with J gene TRBJ2-7; 7 bases line up with TRBD2. The CDR3 loop spans 14 amino acids. Trimming took 0 bases from V and 4 from J; bases not matched to a gene: 4. Germline loops: CDR1 SGHRS, CDR2 YFSETQ. CDR3: CASSLVPAGYEQYF. The CDR3 DNA sequence: TGCGCCAGCAGCTTGGTGCCAGCGGGGTACGAGCAGTACTTC. Using reference TRBV5-1 and TRBJ2-7 for the parts outside the CDR3, the full variable domain is KAGVTQTPRYLIKTRGQQVTLSCSPISGHRSVSWYQQTPGQGLQFLFEYFSETQRNKGNFPGRFSGRQFSNSRSEMNVSTLELGDSALYLCASSLVPAGYEQYFGPGTRLTVT.

V gene TRBV9 combines with J gene TRBJ1-2, with a weak D call TRBD1 (5 bases). Trimming pared 6 bases from V and 1 base from J, leaving 22 bases between. The germline gives CDR1 SGDLS, CDR2 YYNGEE. The CDR3 covers 17 residues. The CDR3 DNA follows: TGTGCCAGCACCGCAAAATCAAGGGCAGGGCGTAACTATGGCTACACCTTC. Translating gives CASTAKSRAGRNYGYTF.

This clone was picked up a small number of times. This chain uses TRBV7-9 with TRBJ1-5; D is possibly TRBD1 (5 bases). Germline V gives CDR1 SEHNR, CDR2 FQNEAQ (reference sequence). This CDR3 spans 19 amino acids. V lost 3 bases, J lost 0 bases, and 21 bases lay in between. CDR3 sequence reads: CASSLGTGTGVNSNQPQHF. The DNA for the CDR3 is TGTGCCAGCAGCTTGGGGACCGGGACGGGAGTTAATAGCAATCAGCCCCAGCATTTT.

The V and J genes are TRBV30 and TRBJ1-3, with D unclear. Trimming cost V 2 bases and J 3 bases, with 2 bases left between them. CDR1 GTSNPN and CDR2 SVGIG come from the germline V gene (reference sequence). The CDR3 has 11 amino acids. CDR3: CAWSYGNTIYF. The CDR3 nucleotides are TGTGCCTGGAGTTATGGAAACACCATATATTTT. The full variable domain, in which reference TRBV30 and TRBJ1-3 provide the parts outside the CDR3, is SQTIHQWPATLVQPVGSPLSLECTVEGTSNPNLYWYRQAAGRGLQLLFYSVGIGQISSEVPQNLSASRPQDRQFILSSKKLLLSDSGFYLCAWSYGNTIYFGEGSWLTVV.

This clone has only a few counts. The chain combines TRBV28 with TRBJ2-7; 9 nucleotides agree with TRBD1. V trimming: 6 bases; J trimming: 13 bases; junction bases outside the gene matches: 16. Germline values: CDR1 MDHEN, CDR2 SYDVKM. This CDR3 comprises 14 residues. The CDR3: CASRPLSGTGPFYF. The CDR3 DNA follows: TGTGCCAGCAGACCACTTTCCGGGACAGGGCCTTTTTACTTC.

This clone was detected only once. The chain combines TRBV3-1 (or the pseudogene TRBV3-2) with TRBJ2-1; TRBD2 matches 11 bases. After removal of 0 bases from V and 2 bases from J, the junction contained 3 bases not matched to a gene. Germline CDR1 reads LGHDT; CDR2 reads YNNKEL (reference sequence). This CDR3 region has 17 residues. The CDR3 nucleotides read TGTGCCAGCAGCCAAGATAGCGGGGGGGCTCCCTACAATGAGCAGTTCTTC. It codes for CASSQDSGGAPYNEQFF.

Turning to this clone: The germline gene is not matched at one end of the junction; a read error may be the cause. V usage is TRBV7-2 and J usage is TRBJ2-7, with D tentatively TRBD2 (6 bases). CDR3 length equals 14 residues. Germline CDR1 reads SGHTA; CDR2 reads FQGNSA. The CDR3 nucleotides read TGTGCCAGCAGCTTACGTGGGGACTCCCACGAGCAGTACTTC. Amino acid sequence: CASSLRGDSHEQYF.

The chain carries TRBV9 and TRBJ1-3, with D unresolved. Trimming pared 4 bases from V and 0 bases from J, leaving 5 bases between. This CDR3 region has 13 residues. CDR1 SGDLS and CDR2 YYNGEE come from the germline V gene. The CDR3 spells CASSPGSGNTIYF. CDR3 in DNA: TGTGCCAGCAGCCCAGGCTCTGGAAACACCATATATTTT.

This clone was recorded only once. The genes are TRBV4-2 and TRBJ2-2, with 13 bases fitting TRBD2. Germline V gives CDR1 LGHNA, CDR2 YNFKEQ. The CDR3 runs 17 residues. J was trimmed by 5 bases and V by 2 bases; bases with no gene match: 5. The CDR3 nucleotides read TGTGCCAGCAGCCAAAGGGGACTAGCGGGATATACCGGGGAGCTGTTTTTT. Its translation: CASSQRGLAGYTGELFF.

V gene TRBV15 combines with J gene TRBJ1-6; no reliable D call. Deletions cut 0 bases from V and 10 bases from J, with 7 bases between. Per the germline V gene, CDR1 is LNHNV and CDR2 is YYDKDF (reference sequence). The CDR3 spans 13 residues. In DNA, the CDR3 is TGTGCCACCAGCAGAGATGTATTGTCACCCCTCCACTTT. It specifies CATSRDVLSPLHF.